Described below is a single TCR beta chain sequence and its context. Antigen unknown. Semi-nested PCR with Nested Universal Primer A followed constant-region reverse priming of full-length variable regions. TCRdb re-called the 5' RACE reads with MiXCR, one entry per CDR3 protein. Of over 10,000 distinct CDR3 sequences listed, roughly half are singletons. Findings and limits, study-wide: Tumor Tregs overlapped most with tumor, then blood, naive CD4+ cells. Larger-cohort validation covered only one TCR beta V-J rearrangement.

This CDR3 is 14 amino acids long. Trimming removed 1 base at V and 6 bases at J, with 12 bases between. Germline V gives CDR1 SGHAT, CDR2 FQNNGV. The sorted Tregs were CD4+CD25+CD127-/low cells. The receptor was derived from a female donor with breast cancer. What was sequenced was tumor-infiltrating Tregs sorted from the breast tumor. The chain recombines TRBV11-2 with TRBJ1-2, with D possibly being TRBD1 (6 bases). CDR3 amino acids: CASSLVTGLDGYTF. As DNA, the CDR3 is TGTGCCAGCAGCTTAGTAACAGGGCTGGATGGCTACACCTTC.